This TCR beta chain was captured by sequencing in a study of blood T cell repertoires in COVID-19. TCRdb keeps only in-frame clones here, not all; method: immunoSEQ multiplex PCR. The sample lists tens of thousands of clones, around three quarters occurring once. The CDR3 runs 13 residues. CDR1 and CDR2 from the germline V gene are SGHRS and YFSETQ. V lost 4 bases and J lost 3, with 10 bases in between. The rearrangement joins TRBV5-1 to TRBJ2-5; D remains ambiguous. Source material: peripheral blood. This clonotype was obtained from a man aged 55 to 69 with acute or convalescent COVID-19. The CDR3: CASSPSPKETQYF. CDR3 coding DNA: TGCGCCAGCAGCCCCTCCCCTAAAGAGACCCAGTACTTC.